This T cell receptor (beta chain) derives from a study of blood T cell repertoires in COVID-19 (dated by TCRdb to between 2020 and 2021). About the investigation overall: Collaborator samples came from the United States, Italy and Spain and covered acute and convalescent phases of COVID-19. The material from the prospective study consisted of cDNA or gDNA derived from T cells, B-cell-depleted T cells, or PBMCs. Deeply sampled blood TCRbeta repertoires from subjects exposed to, actively infected with, or recovered from COVID-19 were included in the dataset. A freely available public database, intended as a resource for researchers studying the immune response to SARS-CoV-2, is where the repertoires were released. Samples came from the ongoing ImmuneRACE study (first 160 participants) plus 1,254 subjects from 6 global collaborators. A de-identified subject ID, COVID-19 status, age in years and sex were almost always included in the sample metadata. HLA class I and class II types, where available, came from metadata supplied by the sample provider rather than from assay-based typing.

In the prospective study, participants were roughly 18 to 89 years old, resided in about two dozen geographic areas of the United States, and were enrolled through a virtual design. In the prospective study, cohorts were assigned on the basis of participant-reported clinical history obtained from a screening survey and a study questionnaire. For ImmuneRACE Cohort 3, a participant was defined as recovered based on two consecutive negative NP/OP PCR tests, clearance by a healthcare professional, or resolution of symptoms. In the prospective study, mobile phlebotomists collected whole blood, serum and a nasopharyngeal or oropharyngeal swab from each participant. Prospective study participants could optionally give additional blood draws and questionnaires over a 2-month period. Blood samples from the prospective study were shipped frozen or at room temperature prior to DNA extraction. CDR1 is given as SGDLS and CDR2 as YYNGEE, both from the germline V gene. Measured from the cysteine to the phenylalanine, the CDR3 is 16 residues long. Only the CDR3 DNA is retained, 48 bases long and in frame from the first base. V is pruned by 4 bases and J by 1 base, leaving 9 bases of the junction without a gene match.

TCRbeta CDR3 regions were amplified from genomic DNA using the immunoSEQ Assay, a bias-controlled multiplex PCR. The study's own analysis went as follows. The number of nucleated cells in each sample was estimated by amplification of reference gene primers within the assay. Sequence reads were collapsed and filtered to measure the absolute abundance of every unique TCRbeta CDR3 rearrangement. For each sample, productive Simpson clonality was calculated as the square root of Simpson's diversity index over productive rearrangements. Imported from immuneACCESS, the table was reduced by TCRdb to in-frame sequences with V and J called. These copies leave out some clones; in studies compared against another copy, an unresolved V gene accounts for under half, and the cause of the remainder is not known. Clone size and V and J calls were adopted from that table, with D and trimming inferred from the DNA. A total of some 270,000 clones appear in this sample, about 90% of them only once. The top ten clonotypes cover under 2.5% of the sample.

As concerns this clone: Its antigen remains undetermined. The record has no base qualities; no much larger clone is one base away.

General study outcomes and caveats: The amount of clinical and demographic metadata varied by source and participant and was provided uncurated.

The sequencing sample was made of PBMCs or T cells enriched from blood (not recorded which). The chain was built from TRBV9 and TRBJ1-2, with 8 middle bases fitting TRBD1. The TCR comes from a woman aged 55-69 years who had recovered from COVID-19. At the DNA level, the sequence is TGTGCCAGCAGCCCCCTGACAGGGGCCCATAACTATGGCTACACCTTC. Its coded protein is CASSPLTGAHNYGYTF.